A selection of T cell receptor beta chains follows, all from one sample in a study of blood T cell repertoires in COVID-19. Assay: immunoSEQ multiplex PCR; the TCRdb copy retains only in-frame clones and omits some. The sample lists about 300,000 clones; approximately 90% were seen once. Sequencing was carried out using PBMCs or T cells enriched from blood (not recorded which). The receptor source for this set is a woman under 30 who had recovered from COVID-19. Each CDR3 is given with its conserved first and last residue. The D gene is left open where the match is weak. Only some rows state a clone size, as once, few, many or a class for expanded clones.

clone_size j_call v_call d_call cdr3_nt cdr3_aa
- TRBJ1-6 TRBV25-1 - TGTGCCAGCAGTCTTATGGGGGGTTCACCCCTCCACTTT CASSLMGGSPLHF
- TRBJ1-2 TRBV12-5 TRBD1 TGTGCTAGTGGTTTGAGGACAGGGGAGGTGAGCTATGGCTACACCTTC CASGLRTGEVSYGYTF
- TRBJ2-7 TRBV29-1 TRBD1 TGCAGCGTCCGGACAGGGAGCTCCTACGAGCAGTACTTC CSVRTGSSYEQYF
- TRBJ1-5 TRBV23-1 - TGCGCCAGCAGTCAAACAATCCATGCAGGAAAACAGCCCCAGCATTTT CASSQTIHAGKQPQHF
- TRBJ2-7 TRBV7-8 TRBD1 TGTGCCAGCAGCGCGGACAGGGGGCGCGAGCAGTACTTC CASSADRGREQYF
- TRBJ2-5 TRBV28 TRBD1 TGTGCCACCGGACAGGGTGCGGAGACCCAGTACTTC CATGQGAETQYF
- TRBJ2-1 TRBV24-1 - TGTGCCACCAGTGACTCAGATAGCTCCCCTAGGAGTGAGCAGTTCTTC CATSDSDSSPRSEQFF
- TRBJ2-2 TRBV2 TRBD2 TGTGCCAGCAGAAAGCGGGAGGGCCTCACCGGGGAGCTGTTTTTT CASRKREGLTGELFF
- TRBJ2-1 TRBV6-5 - TGTGCCAGCAGTTACCAGGGTCTCGACACCTACAATGAGCAGTTCTTC CASSYQGLDTYNEQFF
- TRBJ1-1 TRBV5-1 - TGCGCCAGCTACAGAGGGGAGGGGATTCGCACTGAAGCTTTCTTT CASYRGEGIRTEAFF
- TRBJ1-1 TRBV6-5 - TGTGCCAGCAGTTATGCCCCAGGGGCGAACACTGAAGCTTTCTTT CASSYAPGANTEAFF
few TRBJ2-7 TRBV6-2/TRBV6-3 TRBD2 TGTGCCAGCAGTTACAACGGCGGGAGAAGCTCCTACGAGCAGTACTTC CASSYNGGRSSYEQYF
- TRBJ1-2 TRBV2 TRBD1 TGTGCCAGCAGAGGAGACAGGGGGTTTTATGGCTACACCTTC CASRGDRGFYGYTF
once TRBJ2-5 TRBV19 TRBD2 TGTGCCAGTAGTATCGGGGGGTACCAAGAGACCCAGTACTTC CASSIGGYQETQYF
- TRBJ1-4 TRBV7-8 TRBD1 TGTGCCAGCAGCTTAGGGGAGGCGGGCAGGGGGGAAAAACTGTTTTTT CASSLGEAGRGEKLFF
- TRBJ2-7 TRBV30 TRBD1 TGTGCCTGGAGATTATCCGGACAGGGTGTACGGCAGTACTTC CAWRLSGQGVRQYF
- TRBJ1-4 TRBV11-2 - TGTGCCAGCAGCCCAATGGACCAGCGGCTGGGTGTGGCTAATGAAAAACTGTTTTTT CASSPMDQRLGVANEKLFF
- TRBJ2-2 TRBV6-5 TRBD2 TGTGCCAGCAGTTCAGGAGCGGGGCGAACCGGGGAGCTGTTTTTT CASSSGAGRTGELFF
- TRBJ1-1 TRBV7-9 - TGTGCCAGCAGCTTAGCGGAGGGTACTGAAGCTTTCTTT CASSLAEGTEAFF
- TRBJ1-1 TRBV6-5 - TGTGCCAGCAGTTATCTCGGCGAGGGGAACACTGAAGCTTTCTTT CASSYLGEGNTEAFF
- TRBJ1-3 TRBV5-1 - TGCGCCAGCAGCTTGGAAGCTAACGGAAACACCATATATTTT CASSLEANGNTIYF
- TRBJ2-3 TRBV6-8 TRBD2 TGTGCCAGCAGTTGTCCTCCGGGACTAGCGGGCATTGCTTCTAGCACAGATACGCAGTATTTT CASSCPPGLAGIASSTDTQYF
- TRBJ2-7 TRBV20-1 - TGCAGTGCTAGCGAGATTGGCGAGCAGTACTTC CSASEIGEQYF
- TRBJ1-2 TRBV7-2 TRBD1 TGTGCCAGCAGCTCGACAGGGGAGGCTTTCTATGGCTACACCTTC CASSSTGEAFYGYTF
once TRBJ2-7 TRBV29-1 - TGCAGCGTTCGACCAGGGGCAAGGGACGAGCAGTACTTC CSVRPGARDEQYF
- TRBJ2-1 TRBV30 TRBD2 TGTGCCTCAGAAAGCGGGGCGGTAGACAATGAGCAGTTCTTC CASESGAVDNEQFF
- TRBJ1-1 TRBV4-1 TRBD1 TGCGCCAGCAGCCGATCGCGTGGGACAGGGGGCTTGAACACTGAAGCTTTCTTT CASSRSRGTGGLNTEAFF
- TRBJ2-7 TRBV5-5 TRBD1 TGTGCCAGCAGCTTGTCCGGGACAGGGACTTACGAGCAGTACTTC CASSLSGTGTYEQYF
- TRBJ1-1 TRBV3-1/TRBV3-2 TRBD1 TGTGCCAGCAGCCCTGGACAGGGGGCCACTGAAGCTTTCTTT CASSPGQGATEAFF
- TRBJ2-7 TRBV6-5 TRBD2 TGTGCCGCATTCAGCGGGAGCTACGAGCAGTACTTC CAAFSGSYEQYF
- TRBJ2-5 TRBV4-1 - TGCGCCAGCAGCCGCTTTACTGGAGAGACCCAGTACTTC CASSRFTGETQYF